One sample yielded the 25 T cell receptor beta chains listed below, sequenced in a study of T-cell reconstitution after alpha-beta-depleted transplantation in children. As it was prepared, the TCRbeta library received unique molecular identifiers. From the PCR reads, TCRdb called clonotypes with MiXCR, one entry per CDR3 protein. The sample lists approximately 300,000 distinct CDR3 sequences; over 9.5% were seen once. The source was PBMCs, collected before TCRalphabeta/CD19-depleted stem cell transplant. The receptors were gathered from a boy under two years old with acute myeloid leukemia, due to receive a stem cell transplant.

This clonotype was seen only a few times. The gene calls are TRBV6-1 and TRBJ2-2, with D perhaps given as TRBD1 or TRBD2 (6 bases each). CDR3 length equals 17 residues. The V gene's germline CDR1 is MNHNS and CDR2 SASEGT. Trimming left V 7 bases short and J 3 bases short, with 21 bases between. The CDR3 loop reads CASNPPEGGAHTGELFF. CDR3 nucleotides: TGTGCCAGCAACCCCCCCGAGGGGGGTGCCCACACCGGGGAGCTGTTTTTT.

This clonotype has a count of ten or more. This chain joins TRBV4-3 and TRBJ2-7, with 11 bases lining up with TRBD2. V was clipped by 0 bases and J by 6 bases; unmatched bases: 7. The CDR3 covers 16 residues. Per the germline V gene, CDR1 is LGHNA and CDR2 is YSLEER. The CDR3 protein is CASSQDRGTSGTEQYF. The CDR3 nucleotides read TGCGCCAGCAGCCAAGATAGAGGGACTAGCGGAACCGAGCAGTACTTC.

This clonotype was picked up many times. The V and J genes are TRBV24-1 and TRBJ2-1; 11 bases match TRBD1. The CDR3 is made up of 16 amino acids. The J segment lost 9 bases and the V segment lost 3 bases, leaving 9 bases of the junction unmatched. Germline V gives CDR1 KGHDR, CDR2 SFDVKD. The CDR3 nucleotides read TGTGCCACCAGTGATCTCCGGGACAGGGGGGGTGGTGAGCAGTTCTTC. Amino acids: CATSDLRDRGGGEQFF.

The table lists this clonotype with many counts. The V gene is TRBV2, the J gene TRBJ2-7; TRBD2 might be the D (5 bases). The CDR3 has 14 amino acids. Germline V gives CDR1 SNHLY, CDR2 FYNNEI. Trimming pared 3 bases from V and 5 bases from J, leaving 14 bases between. In DNA form, the CDR3 reads TGTGCCAGCAGTGAGGTACGGGATGCCAACGAGCAGTACTTC. This translates into CASSEVRDANEQYF.

This clonotype was seen repeatedly, ten times or more. The chain combines TRBV9 with TRBJ2-7; D is undetermined. Trimming stripped 0 bases from V and 0 bases from J, with 10 bases between. The germline gives CDR1 SGDLS, CDR2 YYNGEE. The length of the CDR3 is 15 residues. For the CDR3, the DNA is TGTGCCAGCAGCGTAGGAATAGAAGGCTCCTACGAGCAGTACTTC. This encodes CASSVGIEGSYEQYF.

The chain recombines TRBV3-1 with TRBJ1-2; TRBD1 matches 7 bases. This CDR3 is 14 amino acids long. V gave up 2 bases and J gave up 5 bases; unmatched junction bases: 5. Germline V CDR1 and CDR2: LGHDT, YNNKEL (reference sequence). CDR3: CASSQMAGQYGYTF. DNA of the CDR3: TGTGCCAGCAGCCAAATGGCGGGACAGTATGGCTACACCTTC.

Ten or more counts support this clonotype. The rearrangement uses TRBV10-3 and TRBJ2-5; TRBD2 agrees at 9 bases. The CDR3 sequence is 15 residues long. Germline-derived CDR1 and CDR2 are ENHRY and SYGVKD. Losses at the gene ends were 7 bases for V and 1 base for J; bases not matched to a gene: 7. The CDR3 DNA sequence: TGTGCCATCAACAGCGGGGGGCGAAGCCAAGAGACCCAGTACTTC. Its protein product is CAINSGGRSQETQYF.

This clonotype has ten or more counts. The CDR3 bases are TGTGCCAGCGATCCGGAAAGCTCCTACAATGAGCAGTTCTTC. It yields the protein CASDPESSYNEQFF. The J gene is TRBJ2-1, the V gene TRBV6-5; D unresolved. Germline values: CDR1 MNHEY, CDR2 SVGAGI. Deletions cut 8 bases from V and 0 bases from J, with 11 bases between. The CDR3 sequence is 14 residues long.

This clonotype was seen a few times. The genes are TRBV20-1 and TRBJ2-3; 9 bases align to TRBD2. The V gene end was trimmed by 0 bases and the J gene end by 11 bases; junction bases not matched to a gene: 12. In germline, CDR1 is DFQATT, CDR2 SNEGSKA (reference sequence). This CDR3 contains 15 residues. CDR3 in DNA: TGCAGTGCTAGAGACAGACTAGCGGTTTACCACGGGCAGTATTTT. It encodes CSARDRLAVYHGQYF.

This chain uses TRBV30 with TRBJ2-1; no definite D call. The CDR3 is 14 amino acids. Trimming removed 2 bases at V and 12 bases at J, with 20 bases between. The germline gives CDR1 GTSNPN, CDR2 SVGIG (reference sequence). The CDR3 nucleotides are TGTGCCTGGAGTCCGGGCCGATCCCTCTCGGGGCAGTTCTTC. The encoded protein is CAWSPGRSLSGQFF.

This clonotype was detected ten times or more. V and J are TRBV29-1 and TRBJ1-1, with 7 bases lining up with TRBD1. Germline values: CDR1 SQVTM, CDR2 ANQGSEA. The J segment lost 0 bases and the V segment lost 7 bases, leaving 11 bases of the junction unmatched. The CDR3 covers 15 residues. CDR3 nucleotides: TGCAGCGCCCTCCCAGGGGGAGGGATGAACACTGAAGCTTTCTTT. Encoded protein: CSALPGGGMNTEAFF.

This clonotype was observed at least ten times. V gene TRBV28 combines with J gene TRBJ2-3; possibly TRBD1 or TRBD2 for D (5 bases each). Germline CDR1 MDHEN, CDR2 SYDVKM. This CDR3 comprises 18 residues. V was shortened by 3 bases and J by 3 bases, with 22 bases between the two germline ends. CDR3 bases: TGTGCCAGCAGTTTCCCGGGAAAAGGGGTCATGGCGACAGATACGCAGTATTTT. Translated: CASSFPGKGVMATDTQYF.

This clonotype was observed many times. V is TRBV20-1 and J is TRBJ2-3; D is unresolved. Germline CDR1 reads DFQATT; CDR2 reads SNEGSKA (reference sequence). The CDR3 has 16 amino acids. V was shortened by 2 bases and J by 2 bases, with 17 bases between the two germline ends. The DNA for the CDR3 is TGCAGTGCTAGAAAAGCTAGGGAAATCCTCACAGATACGCAGTATTTT. Protein product: CSARKAREILTDTQYF.

In its sample, this clonotype was seen many times. V usage is TRBV20-1 and J usage is TRBJ2-5; D gene uncertain. CDR1 and CDR2 (germline): DFQATT, SNEGSKA (reference sequence). The V end lost 3 bases, the J end lost 3 bases, and 5 bases lay between the germline ends. This CDR3 region has 11 residues. CDR3 amino acids: CSASSEETQYF. For the CDR3, the DNA is TGCAGTGCTAGTTCGGAAGAGACCCAGTACTTC.

The V call is TRBV5-1, the J call TRBJ2-1; 15 nucleotides match TRBD2. Looked up from germline, CDR1 is SGHRS and CDR2 is YFSETQ. V was pared by 2 bases and J by 8 bases, with 5 bases of the junction left unmatched. The CDR3 length is 16 residues. The CDR3 is CASSLGLAGGLDEQFF. The DNA of the CDR3 is TGCGCCAGCAGCTTAGGACTAGCGGGGGGGCTGGATGAGCAGTTCTTC.

Points on this clonotype: It may be a read error: a sequence one base away is much more abundant. It is likely a read error, because the conserved phenylalanine at the end of the CDR3 is missing. J is TRBJ2-2 and V is TRBV4-2, with 10 nucleotides matching TRBD2. Per germline, CDR1 LGHNA and CDR2 YNFKEQ. J gave up 3 bases and V 0 bases, and 4 bases lay outside the gene matches. CDR3 size: 17 residues. The CDR3 coding sequence is TGTGCCAGCAGCCAAGACCGGACTAGCGGCTACACCGGGGAGCTGTTTCTT. Translating it yields CASSQDRTSGYTGELFL.

This clonotype appeared many times. The rearrangement links TRBV9 to TRBJ2-1; TRBD2 matches 11 bases. Germline V CDR1 and CDR2: SGDLS, YYNGEE. V shed 2 bases, J shed 4 bases, and the junction held 8 bases outside the gene matches. The length of the CDR3 is 17 residues. The DNA for the CDR3 is TGTGCCAGCAGCGTTTTCGTAGCGGGGGGGCTTTACAATGAGCAGTTCTTC. It translates to CASSVFVAGGLYNEQFF.

This clonotype was seen repeatedly, ten times or more. The gene calls are TRBV3-1 and TRBJ2-1; 7 bases line up with TRBD1. The CDR3 is made up of 13 amino acids. The junction had 0 bases not matched to a gene; V was cut back by 0 bases and J by 7 bases. Germline CDR1 reads LGHDT; CDR2 reads YNNKEL (reference sequence). The CDR3 DNA follows: TGTGCCAGCAGCCAAGACAGGGGGAATGAGCAGTTCTTC. It specifies CASSQDRGNEQFF.

At least ten counts were recorded for this clonotype. Compared with germline, one end of the junction differs, possibly owing to a read error. This chain joins TRBV7-2 and TRBJ2-3, with TRBD1 identical over 10 bases. CDR3 length: 15 residues. CDR1 and CDR2 from the germline V gene are SGHTA and FQGNSA. The CDR3 nucleotides read TGTGCCAGCAGTTTAGTCGGACAGGGGGCAGATACGCAGTATTTT. Its protein product is CASSLVGQGADTQYF.

This clonotype was seen at least ten times. This chain connects TRBV28 to TRBJ1-5; D ambiguous. This CDR3 comprises 16 residues. V shed 0 bases and J shed 0 bases, with 9 bases lying between them. Germline CDR1 is MDHEN and CDR2 is SYDVKM. The DNA of the CDR3 is TGTGCCAGCAGTTTATGGGCACCACTTAGCAATCAGCCCCAGCATTTT. Its translation: CASSLWAPLSNQPQHF.

About this clonotype itself: It may be a read error: a sequence one base away is much more abundant. The J gene is TRBJ2-7, the V gene TRBV28; perhaps D is TRBD1 or TRBD2 (5 bases each). CDR1 is MDHEN, CDR2 SYDVKM, per germline. Trimming cost V 5 bases and J 2 bases, with 13 bases left between them. The CDR3 runs to 14 residues. The CDR3 loop is CASSPGTAPYEQYF. CDR3 DNA: TGTGCCAGCAGTCCCGGGACCGCTCCCTACGAGCAGTACTTC.

The table lists this clonotype with a few counts. The chain joins TRBV12-3 or TRBV12-4 to TRBJ1-5, with no clear D. V lost 2 bases, J lost 11 bases, and 13 bases lay in between. The CDR3 sequence is 13 residues long. CDR3 sequence reads: CASSLYQAEAQHF. As DNA, the CDR3 is TGTGCCAGCAGTTTATACCAGGCAGAAGCCCAGCATTTT.

This clonotype was counted many times. One end of the junction does not line up with germline, which may come from a read error. The chain recombines TRBV18 with TRBJ2-5; no clear D gene. The CDR3 is made up of 12 amino acids. CDR1 and CDR2 (germline): KGHSH, LQKENI. The CDR3 reads CASSPLQETQYF. CDR3 DNA: TGCGCCAGCAGCCCCCTCCAAGAGACCCAGTACTTC.

This clonotype was counted many times. The V and J genes are TRBV6-5 and TRBJ1-6; 7 bases are shared with TRBD1. Trimming removed 4 bases from V and 9 bases from J; junction bases left unmatched: 9. Germline assignment: CDR1 MNHEY and CDR2 SVGAGI. The CDR3 is made up of 15 amino acids. The CDR3 DNA sequence: TGTGCCAGCAGTTTTACAGGGGAGACCGGTTCACCCCTCCACTTT. Protein: CASSFTGETGSPLHF.

This clonotype came up many times. The chain combines TRBV12-3 or TRBV12-4 with TRBJ1-3; the D is unclear. There are 14 residues in the CDR3. The V and J ends lost 11 bases and 0 bases respectively, with 14 bases between them. The CDR3 loop is CAGLGTLSGNTIYF. The CDR3 region has the DNA TGTGCCGGACTGGGCACCCTCTCTGGAAACACCATATATTTT.